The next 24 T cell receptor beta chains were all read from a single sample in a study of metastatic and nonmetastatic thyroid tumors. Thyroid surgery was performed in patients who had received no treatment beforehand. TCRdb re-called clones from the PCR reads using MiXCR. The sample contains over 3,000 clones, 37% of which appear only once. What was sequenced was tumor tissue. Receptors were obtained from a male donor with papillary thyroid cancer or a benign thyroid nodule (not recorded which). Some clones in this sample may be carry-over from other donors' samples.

In DNA, the CDR3 is TGTGCCAGCAGCCCCACGACTAGCGGGAACACCGGGGAGCTGTTTTTT. Translation: CASSPTTSGNTGELFF. This rearrangement joins TRBV7-8 to TRBJ2-2; the match to TRBD2 covers 9 bases. The length of the CDR3 is 16 residues. Germline V lookup: CDR1 SGHVS, CDR2 FQNEAQ. V was pared by 5 bases and J by 1 base, with 5 bases of the junction left unmatched.

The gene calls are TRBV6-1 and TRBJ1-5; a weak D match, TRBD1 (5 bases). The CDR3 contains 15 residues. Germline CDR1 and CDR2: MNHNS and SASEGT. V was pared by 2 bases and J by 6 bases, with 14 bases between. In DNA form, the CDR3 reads TGTGCCAGCAGTGAATTTGGGGCCCTCCTTCAGCCCCAGCATTTT. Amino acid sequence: CASSEFGALLQPQHF.

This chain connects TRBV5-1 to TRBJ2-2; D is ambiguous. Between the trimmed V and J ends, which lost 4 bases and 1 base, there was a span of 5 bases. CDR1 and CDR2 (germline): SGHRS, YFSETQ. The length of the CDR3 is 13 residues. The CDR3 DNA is TGCGCCAGCAGCGCTGAGAACACCGGGGAGCTGTTTTTT. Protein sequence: CASSAENTGELFF.

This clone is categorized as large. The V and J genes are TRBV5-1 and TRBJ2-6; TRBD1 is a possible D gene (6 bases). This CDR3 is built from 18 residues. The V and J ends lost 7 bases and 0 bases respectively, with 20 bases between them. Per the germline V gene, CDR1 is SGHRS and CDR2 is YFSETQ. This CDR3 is CASGIQGSPSSGANVLTF. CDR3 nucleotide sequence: TGCGCCAGCGGGATACAGGGCTCCCCCAGCTCTGGGGCCAACGTCCTGACTTTC.

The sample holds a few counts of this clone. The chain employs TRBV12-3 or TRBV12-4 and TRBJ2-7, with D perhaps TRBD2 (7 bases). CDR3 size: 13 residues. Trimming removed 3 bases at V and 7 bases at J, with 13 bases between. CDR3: CASSLRGGGEQYF. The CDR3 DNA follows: TGTGCCAGCAGTTTGAGGGGGGGCGGTGAGCAGTACTTC.

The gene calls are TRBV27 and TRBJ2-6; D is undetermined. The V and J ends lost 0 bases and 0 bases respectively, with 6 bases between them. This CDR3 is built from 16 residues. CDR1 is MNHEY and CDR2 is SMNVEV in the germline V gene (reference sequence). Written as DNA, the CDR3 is TGTGCCAGCAGTTTATCATTCGGCTCTGGGGCCAACGTCCTGACTTTC. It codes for CASSLSFGSGANVLTF.

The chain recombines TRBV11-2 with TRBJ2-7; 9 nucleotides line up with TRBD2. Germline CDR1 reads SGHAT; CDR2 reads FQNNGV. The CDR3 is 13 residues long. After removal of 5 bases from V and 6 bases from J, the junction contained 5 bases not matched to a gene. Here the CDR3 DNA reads TGTGCCAGCAGCGGGGGACTAGCAGCCGAGCAGTACTTC. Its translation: CASSGGLAAEQYF.

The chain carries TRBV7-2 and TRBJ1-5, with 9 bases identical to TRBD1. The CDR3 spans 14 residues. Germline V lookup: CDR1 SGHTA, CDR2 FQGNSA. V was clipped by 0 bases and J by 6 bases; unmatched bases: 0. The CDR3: CASSLATGGQPQHF. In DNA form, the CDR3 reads TGTGCCAGCAGCTTAGCGACAGGGGGTCAGCCCCAGCATTTT. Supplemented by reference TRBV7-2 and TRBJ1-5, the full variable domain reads GAGVSQSPSNKVTEKGKDVELRCDPISGHTALYWYRQSLGQGLEFLIYFQGNSAPDKSGLPSDRFSAERTGGSVSTLTIQRTQQEDSAVYLCASSLATGGQPQHFGDGTRLSIL.

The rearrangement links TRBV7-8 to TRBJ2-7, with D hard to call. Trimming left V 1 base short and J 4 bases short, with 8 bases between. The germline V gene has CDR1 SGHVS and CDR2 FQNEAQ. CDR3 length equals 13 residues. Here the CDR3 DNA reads TGTGCCAGCAGCTTAGAGGTTCGGTACGAGCAGTACTTC. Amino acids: CASSLEVRYEQYF.

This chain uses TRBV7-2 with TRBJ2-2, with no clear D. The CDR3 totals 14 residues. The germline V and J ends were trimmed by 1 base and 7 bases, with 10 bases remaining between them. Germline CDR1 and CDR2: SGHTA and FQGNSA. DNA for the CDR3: TGTGCCAGCAGCTTAGGATCAGCTATCGGGGAGCTGTTTTTT. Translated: CASSLGSAIGELFF.

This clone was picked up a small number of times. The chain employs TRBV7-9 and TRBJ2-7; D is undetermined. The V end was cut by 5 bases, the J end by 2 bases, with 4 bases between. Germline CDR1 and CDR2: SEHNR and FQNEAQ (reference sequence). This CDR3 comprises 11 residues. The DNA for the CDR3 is TGTGCCAGCAGCGTCACCTACGAGCAGTACTTC. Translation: CASSVTYEQYF.

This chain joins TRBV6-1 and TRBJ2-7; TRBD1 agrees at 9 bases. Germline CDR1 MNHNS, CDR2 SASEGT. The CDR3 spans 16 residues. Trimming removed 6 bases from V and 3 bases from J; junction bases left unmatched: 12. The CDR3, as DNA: TGTGCCAGCAGAGCTCTAGTCGGACAGGGGAACTACGAGCAGTACTTC. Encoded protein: CASRALVGQGNYEQYF.

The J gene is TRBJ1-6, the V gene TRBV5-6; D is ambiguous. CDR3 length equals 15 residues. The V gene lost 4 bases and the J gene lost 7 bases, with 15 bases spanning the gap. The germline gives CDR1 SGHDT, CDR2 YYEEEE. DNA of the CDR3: TGTGCCAGCAGCACCGAGCTTGGGTGGAATTCACCCCTCCACTTT. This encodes CASSTELGWNSPLHF.

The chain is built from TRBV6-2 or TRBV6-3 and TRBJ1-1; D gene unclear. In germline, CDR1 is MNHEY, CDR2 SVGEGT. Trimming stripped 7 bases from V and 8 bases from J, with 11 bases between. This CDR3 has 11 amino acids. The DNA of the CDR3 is TGTGCCAGCACCGCACCACGCGAAGCTTTCTTT. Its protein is CASTAPREAFF.

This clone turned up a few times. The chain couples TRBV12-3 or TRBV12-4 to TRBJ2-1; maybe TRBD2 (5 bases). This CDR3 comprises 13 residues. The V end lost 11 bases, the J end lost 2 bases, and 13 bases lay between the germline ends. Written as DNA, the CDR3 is TGTGCCGTACTACCCGGGGCCTACAATGAGCAGTTCTTC. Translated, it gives CAVLPGAYNEQFF.

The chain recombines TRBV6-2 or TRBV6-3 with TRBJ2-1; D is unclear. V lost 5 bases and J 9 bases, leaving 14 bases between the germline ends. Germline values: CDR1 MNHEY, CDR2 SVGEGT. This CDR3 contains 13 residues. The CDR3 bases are TGTGCCAGCAGTAATCACGCTGGGCGTGAGCAGTTCTTC. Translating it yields CASSNHAGREQFF.

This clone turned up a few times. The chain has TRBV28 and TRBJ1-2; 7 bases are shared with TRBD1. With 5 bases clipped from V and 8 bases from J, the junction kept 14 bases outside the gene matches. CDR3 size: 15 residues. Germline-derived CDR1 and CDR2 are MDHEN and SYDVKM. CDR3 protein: CASSQTGHRSRGYTF. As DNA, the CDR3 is TGTGCCAGCAGTCAGACAGGGCATCGTAGTAGAGGCTACACCTTC.

As DNA, the CDR3 is TGTGCCAGCAGCTTAGGTTTTGGCGGAGAGAGGTTCTTC. It codes for CASSLGFGGERFF. The genes are TRBV7-2 and TRBJ2-1; D ambiguous. The CDR3 spans 13 residues. In germline, CDR1 is SGHTA, CDR2 FQGNSA. The V and J ends lost 1 base and 15 bases respectively, with 16 bases between them. Variable domain in full (rest from reference TRBV7-2 and TRBJ2-1): GAGVSQSPSNKVTEKGKDVELRCDPISGHTALYWYRQSLGQGLEFLIYFQGNSAPDKSGLPSDRFSAERTGGSVSTLTIQRTQQEDSAVYLCASSLGFGGERFFGPGTRLTVL.

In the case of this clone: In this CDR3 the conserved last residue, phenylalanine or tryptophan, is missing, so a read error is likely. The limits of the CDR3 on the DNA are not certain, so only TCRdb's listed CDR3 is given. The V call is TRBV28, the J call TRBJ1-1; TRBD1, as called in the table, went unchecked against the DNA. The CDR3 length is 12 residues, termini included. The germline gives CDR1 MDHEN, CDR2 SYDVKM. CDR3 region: CAGGYRGPEALV.

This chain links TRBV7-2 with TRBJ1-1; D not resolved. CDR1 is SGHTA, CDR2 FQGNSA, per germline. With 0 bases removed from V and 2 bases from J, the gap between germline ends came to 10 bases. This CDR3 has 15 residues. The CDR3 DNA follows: TGTGCCAGCAGCTTAGCGCTGGGCTCCAACACTGAAGCTTTCTTT. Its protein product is CASSLALGSNTEAFF. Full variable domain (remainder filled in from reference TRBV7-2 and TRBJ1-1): GAGVSQSPSNKVTEKGKDVELRCDPISGHTALYWYRQSLGQGLEFLIYFQGNSAPDKSGLPSDRFSAERTGGSVSTLTIQRTQQEDSAVYLCASSLALGSNTEAFFGQGTRLTVV.

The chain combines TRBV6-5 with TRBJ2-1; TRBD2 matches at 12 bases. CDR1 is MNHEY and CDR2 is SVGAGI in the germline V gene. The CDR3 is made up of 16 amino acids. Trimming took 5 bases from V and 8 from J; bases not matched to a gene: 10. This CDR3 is CASSRGLAGGRDEQFF. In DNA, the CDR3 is TGTGCCAGCAGTCGGGGGCTAGCGGGAGGGCGGGATGAGCAGTTCTTC.

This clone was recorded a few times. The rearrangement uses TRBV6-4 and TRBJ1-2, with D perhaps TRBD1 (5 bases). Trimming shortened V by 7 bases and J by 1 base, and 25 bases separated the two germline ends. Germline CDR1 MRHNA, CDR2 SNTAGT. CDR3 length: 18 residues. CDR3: CASIGVITRTGDNYGYTF. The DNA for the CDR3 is TGTGCCAGCATCGGAGTCATAACCAGGACGGGGGATAACTATGGCTACACCTTC.

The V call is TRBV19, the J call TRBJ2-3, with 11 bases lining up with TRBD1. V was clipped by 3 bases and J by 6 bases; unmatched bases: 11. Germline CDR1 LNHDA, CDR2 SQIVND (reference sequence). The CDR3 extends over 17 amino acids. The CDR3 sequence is CASSIRRTGGHPDTQYF. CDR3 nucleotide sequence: TGTGCCAGTAGTATTCGAAGGACAGGGGGCCACCCGGATACGCAGTATTTT.

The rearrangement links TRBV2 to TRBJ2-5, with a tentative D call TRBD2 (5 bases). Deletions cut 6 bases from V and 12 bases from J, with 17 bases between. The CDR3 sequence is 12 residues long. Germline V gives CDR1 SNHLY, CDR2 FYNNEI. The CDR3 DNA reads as TGTGCCAGCAGGCGAGCAGTAGCGTATAAGTACTTC. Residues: CASRRAVAYKYF.